A single sample is the source of the 15 T cell receptor beta chains below, sequenced in a study of cytomegalovirus exposure and HLA in healthy donors. PCR was performed using 60 Vbeta and 13 Jbeta primers. The repertoire was sequenced with immunoSEQ multiplex PCR; TCRdb's copy has only in-frame clones and lacks some. The data hold roughly 120,000 clones, with around 68% observed a single time. Sequenced: PBMCs. Receptors originate from a woman in her 50s in good health and CMV-seropositive.

This chain links TRBV5-4 with TRBJ2-7; 8 bases agree with TRBD2. The V and J ends lost 4 bases and 2 bases, in that order; junction bases with no gene match: 11. Germline-derived CDR1 and CDR2 are SGHNT and YYREEE (reference sequence). CDR3 length: 16 residues. The CDR3, as DNA: TGTGCCAGCAGCCTCTCGGGCGGGGGGTATACCTACGAGCAGTACTTC. Its translation is CASSLSGGGYTYEQYF.

Within the sample, this clone is medium-sized. The chain is built from TRBV2 and TRBJ1-5; D perhaps matches TRBD1 (6 bases). Germline loops: CDR1 SNHLY, CDR2 FYNNEI. Trimming removed 6 bases at V and 4 bases at J, with 13 bases between. The CDR3 extends over 14 amino acids. The CDR3 DNA is TGTGCCAGCAGGGAACAGGGTCAGAATCAGCCCCAGCATTTT. Amino acids: CASREQGQNQPQHF.

The V and J genes are TRBV7-8 and TRBJ2-7, with 7 nucleotides matching TRBD1. CDR1 is SGHVS, CDR2 FQNEAQ, per germline. V lost 1 base and J lost 5; bases outside the gene matches: 8. This CDR3 is built from 15 residues. The CDR3 nucleotides read TGTGCCAGCAGCTTAGACGCGACAGGGAATGACGAGCAGTACTTC. It yields the protein CASSLDATGNDEQYF.

The chain couples TRBV4-3 to TRBJ2-2; D may be TRBD2 (5 bases). The germline V gene encodes CDR1 LGHNA and CDR2 YSLEER. The V gene lost 0 bases and the J gene lost 8 bases, with 10 bases spanning the gap. The CDR3 contains 14 residues. The CDR3 bases are TGCGCCAGCAGCCAAGAACGGGGTCGAGGGGAGCTGTTTTTT. This translates into CASSQERGRGELFF.

This clone has only one observation. The CDR3 loop is CASSFGAGNEQYF. CDR3 sequence (DNA): TGTGCCAGCAGCTTTGGAGCGGGGAACGAGCAGTACTTC. This rearrangement joins TRBV7-9 to TRBJ2-7, with TRBD2 identical over 7 bases. V lost 3 bases to trimming and J lost 5 bases; unmatched junction nucleotides: 4. CDR1 is SEHNR and CDR2 is FQNEAQ in the germline V gene (reference sequence). This CDR3 contains 13 residues.

This chain connects TRBV28 to TRBJ2-7; 10 bases line up with TRBD2. V dropped 3 bases and J dropped 3; count of bases not matched to a gene: 5. CDR1 is MDHEN and CDR2 is SYDVKM in the germline V gene. This CDR3 has 15 residues. This CDR3 is CASSFSGRSNYEQYF. DNA for the CDR3: TGTGCCAGCAGTTTTAGCGGGAGGTCTAACTACGAGCAGTACTTC.

The chain links TRBV28 to TRBJ2-7, with 10 nucleotides matching TRBD2. The CDR3 has 14 residues. Germline V CDR1 and CDR2: MDHEN, SYDVKM. Losses at the gene ends were 7 bases for V and 3 bases for J; bases not matched to a gene: 6. The CDR3 DNA reads as TGTGCCAGCACCCCGGGACTAGCGCTCTACGAGCAGTACTTC. As protein: CASTPGLALYEQYF.

The chain uses TRBV30 and TRBJ1-1; possible D gene TRBD1, 5 bases. The CDR3 consists of 13 residues. Trimming left V 8 bases short and J 0 bases short, with 13 bases between. Germline V gene sequence: CDR1 GTSNPN, CDR2 SVGIG (reference sequence). The CDR3 coding sequence is TGTGCCGGAAACCGACAGCTGAACACTGAAGCTTTCTTT. Its protein product is CAGNRQLNTEAFF.

This rearrangement joins TRBV9 to TRBJ1-5, with a possible D match to TRBD1 (5 bases). V lost 4 bases, J lost 3 bases, and 17 bases lay in between. CDR1 is SGDLS, CDR2 YYNGEE, per germline. The CDR3 is 16 amino acids. The chain's CDR3 is CASSPTPGGVNQPQHF. CDR3 bases: TGTGCCAGCAGCCCCACCCCTGGGGGGGTCAATCAGCCCCAGCATTTT.

The J gene is TRBJ2-7, the V gene TRBV5-6; the match to TRBD2 covers 13 bases. V lost 2 bases, J lost 2 bases, and 1 base stayed unmatched. Germline V gives CDR1 SGHDT, CDR2 YYEEEE. The CDR3 length is 15 residues. CDR3 in amino acids: CASSFGTSGTYEQYF. CDR3 sequence (DNA): TGTGCCAGCAGCTTTGGGACTAGCGGGACCTACGAGCAGTACTTC.

This chain connects TRBV10-3 to TRBJ1-1, with 7 bases aligning to TRBD1. The length of the CDR3 is 14 residues. Trimming removed 3 bases from V and 8 bases from J; junction bases left unmatched: 9. Germline CDR1 ENHRY, CDR2 SYGVKD. The CDR3 bases are TGTGCCATCAGTGACCCGACAGGGAGATCAGAAGCTTTCTTT. Protein sequence: CAISDPTGRSEAFF.

J is TRBJ2-3 and V is TRBV7-2; D not resolved. V was trimmed by 0 bases and J by 0 bases, leaving 13 bases between them. Germline CDR1 and CDR2: SGHTA and FQGNSA. This CDR3 is 17 amino acids long. CDR3 in amino acids: CASSLAGTQYSTDTQYF. As DNA, the CDR3 is TGTGCCAGCAGCTTAGCGGGCACGCAGTATAGCACAGATACGCAGTATTTT.

The J gene is TRBJ2-1, the V gene TRBV13, with 7 bases fitting TRBD2. The J segment lost 9 bases and the V segment lost 7 bases, leaving 6 bases of the junction unmatched. The CDR3 length is 12 residues. Germline V gene lookup returns CDR1 PRHDT and CDR2 FYEKMQ (reference sequence). The DNA for the CDR3 is TGTGCCAGCACCCCGAAGCGGGGTGAGCAGTTCTTC. It translates to CASTPKRGEQFF.

V and J are TRBV5-4 and TRBJ2-1; 7 positions match TRBD2. V shed 0 bases, J shed 5 bases, and the junction held 5 bases outside the gene matches. Germline-derived CDR1 and CDR2 are SGHNT and YYREEE (reference sequence). This CDR3 has 15 residues. In nucleotides, the CDR3 is TGTGCCAGCAGCTTGGTAAGCGGGGTGAACAATGAGCAGTTCTTC. As protein: CASSLVSGVNNEQFF.

This clone was counted a few times. The chain joins TRBV29-1 to TRBJ2-1, with TRBD1 as a possible D gene (6 bases). This CDR3 comprises 11 residues. The germline gives CDR1 SQVTM, CDR2 ANQGSEA. V gave up 5 bases and J gave up 8 bases, with 10 bases separating them. The CDR3, as DNA: TGCAGCGTTTCCACAGGGTATGAGCAGTTCTTC. This codes for CSVSTGYEQFF.